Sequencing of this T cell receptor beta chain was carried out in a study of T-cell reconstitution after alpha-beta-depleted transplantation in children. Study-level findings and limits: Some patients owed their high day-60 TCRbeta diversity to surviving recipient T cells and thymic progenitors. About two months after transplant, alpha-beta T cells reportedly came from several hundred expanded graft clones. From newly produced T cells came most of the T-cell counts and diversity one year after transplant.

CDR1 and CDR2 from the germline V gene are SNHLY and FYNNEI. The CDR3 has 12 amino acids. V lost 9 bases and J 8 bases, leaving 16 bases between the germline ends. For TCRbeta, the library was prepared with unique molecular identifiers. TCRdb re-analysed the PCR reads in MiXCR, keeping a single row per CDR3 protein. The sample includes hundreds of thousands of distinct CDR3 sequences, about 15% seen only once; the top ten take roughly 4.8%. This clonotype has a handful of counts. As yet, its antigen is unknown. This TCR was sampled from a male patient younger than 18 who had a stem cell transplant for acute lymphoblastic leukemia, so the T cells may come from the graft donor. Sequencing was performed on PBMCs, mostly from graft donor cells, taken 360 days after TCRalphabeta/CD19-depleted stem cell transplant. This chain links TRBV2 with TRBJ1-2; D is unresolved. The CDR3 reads CARRTLEMGYTF. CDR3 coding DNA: TGTGCCAGGAGGACCCTTGAGATGGGCTACACCTTC.